This T cell receptor (beta chain) was recorded in a study of blood T cell repertoires in COVID-19. Across the whole study: Acute and convalescent COVID-19 samples came from the United States, Italy and Spain. T cells, B-cell-depleted T cells, or PBMCs supplied cDNA or gDNA.

CDR3 length equals 14 residues. V was clipped by 6 bases and J by 2 bases; unmatched bases: 5. Germline V lookup: CDR1 KGHSH, CDR2 LQKENI. Per the study methods: Amplification of reference gene primers was used by the study to estimate nucleated cell counts. Generated by immunoSEQ multiplex PCR, the TCRdb table keeps only in-frame clones and is missing some. D and trimming come from the DNA, and the V and J calls and clone size come from that table. Here the sample spans around 130,000 clones, more than 90% being singletons. This sequence originates from a man aged 50 to 60 with active COVID-19. The sequenced sample was peripheral blood. V usage is TRBV18 and J usage is TRBJ1-1; 8 bases are a match to TRBD1. CDR3 bases: TGTGCCAGCTCGCCGGACAGGGAAAACACTGAAGCTTTCTTT. It is translated as CASSPDRENTEAFF.